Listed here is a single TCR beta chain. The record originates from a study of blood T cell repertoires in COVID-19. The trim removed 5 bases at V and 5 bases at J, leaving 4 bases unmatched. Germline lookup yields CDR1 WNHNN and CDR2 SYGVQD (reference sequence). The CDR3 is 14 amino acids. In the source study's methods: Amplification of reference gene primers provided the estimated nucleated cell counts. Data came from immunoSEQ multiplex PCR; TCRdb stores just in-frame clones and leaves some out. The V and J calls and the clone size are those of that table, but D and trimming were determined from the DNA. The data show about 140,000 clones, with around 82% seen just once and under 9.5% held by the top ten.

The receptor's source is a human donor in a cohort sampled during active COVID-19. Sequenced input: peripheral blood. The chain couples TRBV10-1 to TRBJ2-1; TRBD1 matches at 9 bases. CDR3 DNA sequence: TGCGCCAGCAGTAAGGACAGGGGCCACAATGAGCAGTTCTTC. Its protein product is CASSKDRGHNEQFF.